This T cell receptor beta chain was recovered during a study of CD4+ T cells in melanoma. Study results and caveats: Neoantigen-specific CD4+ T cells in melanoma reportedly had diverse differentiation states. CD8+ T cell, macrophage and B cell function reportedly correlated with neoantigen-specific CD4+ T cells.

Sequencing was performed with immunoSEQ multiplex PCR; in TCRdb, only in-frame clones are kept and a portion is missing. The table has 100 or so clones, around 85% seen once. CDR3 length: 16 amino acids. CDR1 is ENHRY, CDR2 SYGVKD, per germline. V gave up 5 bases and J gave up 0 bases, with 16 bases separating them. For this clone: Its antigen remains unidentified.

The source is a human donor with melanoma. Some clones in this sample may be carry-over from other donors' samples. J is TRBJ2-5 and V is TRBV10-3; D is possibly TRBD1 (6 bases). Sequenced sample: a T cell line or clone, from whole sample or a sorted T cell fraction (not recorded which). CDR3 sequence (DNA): TGTGCCATCAGTTACAAACCAGGGACAAACCAAGAGACCCAGTACTTC. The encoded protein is CAISYKPGTNQETQYF.